The rows below give T cell receptor beta chains drawn from one sample of a study of shared clonotypes between healthy human individuals. Assay used: immunoSEQ multiplex PCR; TCRdb lists only in-frame clones, some missing. This table holds around 2.5 million clones, 93% found once. Sequencing input: naive CD4+ T cells from PBMCs. Receptor source: a man aged 18 to 35 in good health. Some clones in this sample may be carry-over from other donors' samples. Both conserved end residues are part of each CDR3. Fields, in order: CDR3 length, clone size, J gene, V gene, D gene, CDR3 DNA, CDR3 protein. A D gene is named only where the DNA matches it firmly. Rows give clone size only sometimes, using once, few, many, or a class for an expanded clone.

cdr3_length: 15
clone_size: .
j_call: TRBJ2-5
v_call: TRBV7-9
d_call: TRBD1
cdr3_nt: TGTGCCAGCAGCTTAGCGCAGGGGGCGGTGGAGACCCAGTACTTC
cdr3_aa: CASSLAQGAVETQYF

cdr3_length: 14
clone_size: .
j_call: TRBJ2-7
v_call: TRBV18
d_call: .
cdr3_nt: TGTGCCAGCTCACCACCACGGGGAAACGACGAGCAGTACTTC
cdr3_aa: CASSPPRGNDEQYF

cdr3_length: 11
clone_size: .
j_call: TRBJ2-5
v_call: TRBV20-1
d_call: .
cdr3_nt: TGCAGTGCTAAGGATCAAGAGACCCAGTACTTC
cdr3_aa: CSAKDQETQYF

cdr3_length: 11
clone_size: .
j_call: TRBJ2-5
v_call: TRBV20-1
d_call: .
cdr3_nt: TGCAGTGCTATCAGGGAAGAGACCCAGTACTTC
cdr3_aa: CSAIREETQYF

cdr3_length: 13
clone_size: .
j_call: TRBJ2-2
v_call: TRBV27
d_call: .
cdr3_nt: TGTGCCAGCTTCGACAGCAACACCGGGGAGCTGTTTTTT
cdr3_aa: CASFDSNTGELFF

cdr3_length: 15
clone_size: .
j_call: TRBJ2-3
v_call: TRBV5-1
d_call: .
cdr3_nt: TGCGCCAGCAGCTTGGGAGCGGGTGCGTTGGATACGCAGTATTTT
cdr3_aa: CASSLGAGALDTQYF

cdr3_length: 13
clone_size: once
j_call: TRBJ1-5
v_call: TRBV15
d_call: .
cdr3_nt: TGTGCCACCAGCAGACCGGGGGACCAGCCCCAGCATTTT
cdr3_aa: CATSRPGDQPQHF

cdr3_length: 15
clone_size: .
j_call: TRBJ2-3
v_call: TRBV18
d_call: TRBD2
cdr3_nt: TGTGCCAGCCGCCTGGTGGGAGGGAGCACAGATACGCAGTATTTT
cdr3_aa: CASRLVGGSTDTQYF

cdr3_length: 12
clone_size: .
j_call: TRBJ2-7
v_call: TRBV2
d_call: .
cdr3_nt: TGTGCCAGCAGGGACCCAACCTACGAGCAGTACTTC
cdr3_aa: CASRDPTYEQYF

cdr3_length: 16
clone_size: .
j_call: TRBJ2-1
v_call: TRBV9
d_call: .
cdr3_nt: TGTGCCAGCAGCGCCGAGTCGATGGCTCCCTACAATGAGCAGTTCTTC
cdr3_aa: CASSAESMAPYNEQFF

cdr3_length: 16
clone_size: .
j_call: TRBJ1-5
v_call: TRBV28
d_call: TRBD1
cdr3_nt: TGTGCCAGCAGACCACAGGGGGCAGGAGGCAATCAGCCCCAGCATTTT
cdr3_aa: CASRPQGAGGNQPQHF

cdr3_length: 14
clone_size: .
j_call: TRBJ1-5
v_call: TRBV2
d_call: .
cdr3_nt: TGTGCCAGCAGTGATGCAGGGGTCACTCAGCCCCAGCATTTT
cdr3_aa: CASSDAGVTQPQHF

cdr3_length: 13
clone_size: .
j_call: TRBJ1-1
v_call: TRBV5-1
d_call: .
cdr3_nt: TGCGCCAGCAGCTTGGAACGGTGGACTGAAGCTTTCTTT
cdr3_aa: CASSLERWTEAFF

cdr3_length: 16
clone_size: .
j_call: TRBJ2-1
v_call: TRBV6-6
d_call: .
cdr3_nt: TGTGCCAGCAGTTACTCGTACTCCTTCCTTTACAATGAGCAGTTCTTC
cdr3_aa: CASSYSYSFLYNEQFF

cdr3_length: 16
clone_size: .
j_call: TRBJ2-1
v_call: TRBV18
d_call: .
cdr3_nt: TGTGCCAGCTCATTCGAGGGGCGCAGCTCCTACAATGAGCAGTTCTTC
cdr3_aa: CASSFEGRSSYNEQFF

cdr3_length: 13
clone_size: .
j_call: TRBJ1-4
v_call: TRBV28
d_call: .
cdr3_nt: TGTGCCAGCAGTTTCTTGGGAGAGGAAAAACTGTTTTTT
cdr3_aa: CASSFLGEEKLFF

cdr3_length: 16
clone_size: .
j_call: TRBJ2-1
v_call: TRBV10-3
d_call: .
cdr3_nt: TGTGCCATCAGTGAGTCTGTCGATATCGGCTACAATGAGCAGTTCTTC
cdr3_aa: CAISESVDIGYNEQFF

cdr3_length: 15
clone_size: .
j_call: TRBJ2-2
v_call: TRBV7-3
d_call: .
cdr3_nt: TGTGCCAGCAGCTTAGGGGGGCTAGTCACCGGGGAGCTGTTTTTT
cdr3_aa: CASSLGGLVTGELFF

cdr3_length: 15
clone_size: .
j_call: TRBJ1-5
v_call: TRBV5-6
d_call: TRBD1
cdr3_nt: TGTGCCAGCAGCTTTGGGACAGCCCCCGGGCAGCCCCAGCATTTT
cdr3_aa: CASSFGTAPGQPQHF

cdr3_length: 15
clone_size: .
j_call: TRBJ2-7
v_call: TRBV15
d_call: .
cdr3_nt: TGTGCCACCAGCATACCCGGGAATTCGCTTTCCGAGCAGTACTTC
cdr3_aa: CATSIPGNSLSEQYF

cdr3_length: 15
clone_size: .
j_call: TRBJ1-2
v_call: TRBV9
d_call: .
cdr3_nt: TGTGCCAGCAATCCCGGGGACTCCTGGTTAAGTGGCTACACCTTC
cdr3_aa: CASNPGDSWLSGYTF

cdr3_length: 12
clone_size: .
j_call: TRBJ1-2
v_call: TRBV30
d_call: .
cdr3_nt: TGTGCCTGGAGCCCGGACAACAATGGCTACACCTTC
cdr3_aa: CAWSPDNNGYTF